This is a list of T cell receptor beta chains from one sample in a study of T cell repertoires in cytomegalovirus infection. TCRdb reprocessed the reads with MiXCR, giving one entry per CDR3 protein. This sample has nearly 70,000 distinct CDR3 sequences, with around 21% found just once. No antigen is known for these receptors. Sequencing input: PBMCs, sequenced either directly or after in vitro stimulation (not recorded which). The receptors come from a human donor in good health (CMV status not recorded). Some clones in this sample may be carry-over from other donors' samples. Each CDR3 is given with its conserved first and last residue. A D gene is named only where the DNA matches it firmly. Size values are once, few and many counts, or a class for expanded clones, and some rows have none.

CASSRAGAPEAFF	TGTGCCAGCAGCCGGGCAGGAGCCCCTGAAGCTTTCTTT	NA	TRBV7-4	TRBJ1-1	13	few
CASSSYQAGLDPQYF	TGCGCCAGCAGCTCGTACCAGGCGGGGCTAGATCCGCAGTATTTT	NA	TRBV5-1	TRBJ2-3	15	NA
CASSQGPAEVYF	TGTGCCAGCAGCCAGGGGCCCGCCGAGGTGTACTTC	NA	TRBV7-9	TRBJ2-4	12	few
CASSLDGGGPQHF	TGTGCCAGCAGTCTCGACGGGGGAGGGCCCCAGCATTTT	NA	TRBV12-3/TRBV12-4	TRBJ1-5	13	NA
CASSVDQNYGYTF	TGTGCCAGCAGCGTAGATCAGAACTATGGCTACACCTTC	NA	TRBV9	TRBJ1-2	13	NA
CASSLHGTPQNIQYF	TGTGCCAGCAGCTTGCACGGGACTCCCCAAAACATTCAGTACTTC	NA	TRBV7-2	TRBJ2-4	15	many
CASSLSRQGPGYTF	TGTGCCAGCAGTTTAAGTCGGCAGGGCCCTGGCTACACCTTC	NA	TRBV6-2/TRBV6-3	TRBJ1-2	14	NA
CASSSAGGEPQHF	TGTGCCAGCAGTTCGGCAGGAGGAGAGCCCCAGCATTTT	NA	TRBV6-2/TRBV6-3	TRBJ1-5	13	few
CAISDSQGAWETQYF	TGTGCCATCAGTGATTCTCAGGGGGCATGGGAGACCCAGTACTTC	TRBD1	TRBV10-3	TRBJ2-5	15	few
CASSPRIRLAASYEQYF	TGTGCCAGCAGCCCCCGAATACGACTAGCGGCCTCATACGAGCAGTACTTC	TRBD2	TRBV7-2	TRBJ2-7	17	many
CASRPRAGVYNEQFF	TGTGCCAGCAGGCCTCGAGCGGGAGTCTACAATGAGCAGTTCTTC	TRBD2	TRBV7-2	TRBJ2-1	15	NA
CASKGGVNTEAFF	TGTGCCAGTAAAGGAGGGGTGAACACTGAAGCTTTCTTT	NA	TRBV19	TRBJ1-1	13	NA
CSATGLLNTEAFF	TGCAGTGCTACTGGACTGTTGAACACTGAAGCTTTCTTT	NA	TRBV20-1	TRBJ1-1	13	NA
CSVSSGMTDTQYF	TGCAGCGTCTCTAGCGGGATGACAGATACGCAGTATTTT	TRBD2	TRBV29-1	TRBJ2-3	13	few
CASSLQEYTEAFF	TGTGCCAGCAGCTTACAGGAATACACTGAAGCTTTCTTT	NA	TRBV7-8	TRBJ1-1	13	few
CASSFSTGAVSETQYF	TGTGCCAGCAGCTTTTCCACAGGGGCCGTTTCGGAGACCCAGTACTTC	TRBD1	TRBV7-2	TRBJ2-5	16	many
CAISESGQTYPYGYTF	TGTGCCATCAGTGAGTCCGGGCAGACCTACCCTTATGGCTACACCTTC	NA	TRBV10-3	TRBJ1-2	16	few
CASSRIPWDEYEKLFF	TGTGCCAGCAGCCGCATACCGTGGGACGAGTATGAAAAACTGTTTTTT	NA	TRBV7-4	TRBJ1-4	16	once
CASLGPVTDTQYF	TGCGCCAGCCTTGGGCCCGTCACAGATACGCAGTATTTT	NA	TRBV10-2	TRBJ2-3	13	many
CASSLDDREYGYTF	TGCGCCAGCAGCTTAGACGACAGGGAGTATGGCTACACCTTC	TRBD1	TRBV4-1	TRBJ1-2	14	NA
CATSRRRTGNIVTDTQYF	TGTGCCACCAGCAGAAGACGGACAGGGAATATCGTCACAGATACGCAGTATTTT	TRBD1	TRBV15	TRBJ2-3	18	few
CASTPRTGLSGANVLTF	TGTGCCAGCACCCCCCGGACTGGACTATCTGGGGCCAACGTCCTGACTTTC	NA	TRBV28	TRBJ2-6	17	few
CASSLPSAHPYEQYF	TGTGCCAGCAGCTTGCCGTCGGCTCACCCCTACGAGCAGTACTTC	NA	TRBV5-6	TRBJ2-7	15	NA
CASSLALMGASSYEQYF	TGTGCCAGCAGCTTAGCGTTAATGGGCGCTAGCTCCTACGAGCAGTACTTC	NA	TRBV7-8	TRBJ2-7	17	many
CATRGGIAGPNTGELFF	TGTGCCACCAGGGGAGGAATAGCGGGACCGAACACCGGGGAGCTGTTTTTT	TRBD2	TRBV24-1	TRBJ2-2	17	NA
CASSSPERVSSYNEQFF	TGTGCCAGCAGCTCCCCCGAGCGGGTAAGCTCCTACAATGAGCAGTTCTTC	NA	TRBV11-3	TRBJ2-1	17	few